This is a list of T cell receptor beta chains from one sample in a study of T cell repertoires in cytomegalovirus infection. These TCRs' antigens remain unknown. TCRdb used MiXCR to reprocess the reads, holding one entry per CDR3 protein. Of 550,000 to 850,000 distinct CDR3 sequences in the sample, 33% were seen once. This material consisted of cultured PBMCs, taken from culture after CMV antigen stimulation. These receptor sequences come from a human donor in good health (CMV status not recorded). Some clones in this sample may be carry-over from other donors' samples. Both conserved end residues are part of each CDR3. D genes are given only for firm matches. Only some rows state a clone size, as once, few, many or a class for expanded clones.

clone size,J gene,D gene,V gene,CDR3 DNA,CDR3 protein
NA,TRBJ1-1,NA,TRBV6-1,TGTGCCAGCAGTGGGGGGATGCTGAACACTGAAGCTTTCTTT,CASSGGMLNTEAFF
NA,TRBJ1-1,NA,TRBV10-3,TGTGCCACGGTATCAGGGGTAAGCACTGAAGCTTTCTTT,CATVSGVSTEAFF
NA,TRBJ2-7,NA,TRBV12-3/TRBV12-4,TGTGCCAGCAGCTCCCGCCGGGGCGCCCAGCGCGAGCAGTACTTC,CASSSRRGAQREQYF
NA,TRBJ1-2,NA,TRBV11-2,TGTGCCAGCAGCTTTCCAACGACACCCGGAGCACACCGTCGTTATGGCTACACCTTC,CASSFPTTPGAHRRYGYTF
NA,TRBJ2-2,TRBD2,TRBV4-2,TGTGCCAGCAGCCAAGATACCGGGGGGTCCAACACCGGGGAGCTGTTTTTT,CASSQDTGGSNTGELFF
few,TRBJ2-2,NA,TRBV19,TGTGCCAGTAGTAATGGCAGATACACCGGGGAGCTGTTTTTT,CASSNGRYTGELFF
NA,TRBJ1-5,TRBD1,TRBV7-2,TGTGCCAGCAGCCCAATAGGGGGCATTCAGCCCCAGCATTTT,CASSPIGGIQPQHF
NA,TRBJ2-3,NA,TRBV6-1,TGTGCCAGCAGTGAAGCACTCACCAGGACAGATACGCAGTATTTT,CASSEALTRTDTQYF
NA,TRBJ2-7,NA,TRBV19,TGTGCCACACAGAAAAAGGGGAAGCAGTACTTC,CATQKKGKQYF
NA,TRBJ1-5,NA,TRBV27,TGTGCCAGCAGTTTATCAGGGGGGGGAAACAATCAGCCCCAGCATTTT,CASSLSGGGNNQPQHF
few,TRBJ1-1,NA,TRBV6-5,TGTGCCAGCAGTTATCGCTGGGACACTGAAGCTTTCTTT,CASSYRWDTEAFF
few,TRBJ1-5,NA,TRBV28,TGTGCCAGCAGTCCGCAGGGTAGTGATCAGCCCCAGCATTTT,CASSPQGSDQPQHF
NA,TRBJ2-1,NA,TRBV6-1,TGTGCCAGCAGCTGGGAAGAATACGGCTACAATGAGCAGTTCTTC,CASSWEEYGYNEQFF
few,TRBJ1-1,NA,TRBV5-1,TGCGCCAGCAGCTCCCGCGGGGCAGTCAACACTGAAGCTTTCTTT,CASSSRGAVNTEAFF
few,TRBJ2-5,TRBD1,TRBV7-6,TGTGCCAGCAGCTTACGGCGACAGGGAGAGACCCAGTACTTC,CASSLRRQGETQYF
NA,TRBJ1-1,NA,TRBV2,TGTGCCAGCAGTCGACAGGACACTGAAGCTTTCTTT,CASSRQDTEAFF
few,TRBJ1-1,NA,TRBV18,TGTGCCAGCTCCGGGGGAATCACTGAAGCTTTCTTT,CASSGGITEAFF
many,TRBJ2-7,NA,TRBV7-8,TGTGCCAGCGGTTACTCCTACGAGCAGTACTTC,CASGYSYEQYF
NA,TRBJ1-4,NA,TRBV4-3,TGCGCCAGCAGCCAAGCGGTGACGGAGGTAACTAATGAAAAACTGTTTTTT,CASSQAVTEVTNEKLFF
NA,TRBJ2-3,NA,TRBV12-5,TGTGCTAGTGGTTTGAGTGGTACCACAGATACGCAGTATTTT,CASGLSGTTDTQYF
NA,TRBJ2-7,TRBD1,TRBV28,TGTGCCAGCAGTTTCCCTGGACAGGGGAGCGAGCAGTACTTC,CASSFPGQGSEQYF
few,TRBJ2-7,NA,TRBV11-2,TGTGCCAGCAGCTTGAGGGACACTCGTGAGCAGTACTTC,CASSLRDTREQYF
NA,TRBJ2-5,TRBD2,TRBV7-9,TGTGCCAGCAGCACCGGACTAGCGGGAGAGACCCAGTACTTC,CASSTGLAGETQYF
NA,TRBJ2-2,NA,TRBV20-1,TGCAGTGGGGAAGGGCCAAACACCGGGGAGCTGTTTTTT,CSGEGPNTGELFF
few,TRBJ1-1,NA,TRBV19,TGTGCCAGTAGTATTTTTCCCCAAACTGAAGCTTTCTTT,CASSIFPQTEAFF
NA,TRBJ2-1,TRBD1,TRBV7-2,TGTGCCAGCAGCATTAGACAGGGGGTTTACAATGAGCAGTTCTTC,CASSIRQGVYNEQFF
few,TRBJ2-3,NA,TRBV6-5,TGTGCCAGCAGTTACCGGGGGAGTCCAGATACGCAGTATTTT,CASSYRGSPDTQYF